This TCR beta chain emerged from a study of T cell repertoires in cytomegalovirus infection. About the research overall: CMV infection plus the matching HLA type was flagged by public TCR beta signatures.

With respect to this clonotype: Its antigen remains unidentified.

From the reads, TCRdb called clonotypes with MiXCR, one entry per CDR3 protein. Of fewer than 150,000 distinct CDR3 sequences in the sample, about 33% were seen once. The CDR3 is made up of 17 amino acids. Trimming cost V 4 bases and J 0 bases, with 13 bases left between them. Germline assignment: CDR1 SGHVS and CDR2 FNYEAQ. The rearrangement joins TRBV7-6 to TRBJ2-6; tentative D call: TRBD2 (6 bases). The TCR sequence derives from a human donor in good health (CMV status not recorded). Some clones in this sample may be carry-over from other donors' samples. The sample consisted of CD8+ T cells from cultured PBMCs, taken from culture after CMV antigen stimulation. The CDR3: CASSSLRGGSGANVLTF. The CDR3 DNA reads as TGTGCCAGCAGCTCCCTGAGGGGAGGCTCTGGGGCCAACGTCCTGACTTTC.